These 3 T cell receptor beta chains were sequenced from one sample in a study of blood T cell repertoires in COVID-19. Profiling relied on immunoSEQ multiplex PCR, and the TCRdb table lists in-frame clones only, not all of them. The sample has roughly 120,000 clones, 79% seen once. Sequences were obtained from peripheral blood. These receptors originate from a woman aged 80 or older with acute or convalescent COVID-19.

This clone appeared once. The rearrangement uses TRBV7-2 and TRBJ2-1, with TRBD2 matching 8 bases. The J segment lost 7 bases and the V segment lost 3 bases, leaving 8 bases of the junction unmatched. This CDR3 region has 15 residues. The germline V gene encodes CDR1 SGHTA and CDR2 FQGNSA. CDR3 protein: CASSFSGANPNEQFF. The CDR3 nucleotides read TGTGCCAGCAGCTTTAGCGGGGCTAACCCAAATGAGCAGTTCTTC.

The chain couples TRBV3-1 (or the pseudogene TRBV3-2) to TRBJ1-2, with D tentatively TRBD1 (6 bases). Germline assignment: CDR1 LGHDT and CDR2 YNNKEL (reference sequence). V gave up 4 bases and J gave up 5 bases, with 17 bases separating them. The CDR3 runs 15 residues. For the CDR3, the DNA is TGTGCCAGCAGCCTTCTCACAGGGATGGTTTATGGCTACACCTTC. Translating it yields CASSLLTGMVYGYTF.

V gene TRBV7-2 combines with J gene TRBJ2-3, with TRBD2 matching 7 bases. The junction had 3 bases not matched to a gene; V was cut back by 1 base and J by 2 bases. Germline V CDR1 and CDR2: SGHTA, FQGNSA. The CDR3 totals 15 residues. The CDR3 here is CASSLVAGSTDTQYF. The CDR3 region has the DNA TGTGCCAGCAGCTTAGTAGCGGGTTCCACAGATACGCAGTATTTT.